These 14 T cell receptor beta chains originate from one sample sequenced in a study of blood T cells in healthy people across ages. PCR was performed a second time for roughly 7 to 11 cycles using a sample-barcoded 5' primer and a J-beta primer mix. Using its own MiXCR run on the 5' RACE reads, TCRdb lists one record per CDR3 protein. Of 1.8 million or so distinct CDR3 sequences in the sample, 39% are singletons; the top ten hold 23%. Sample: blood. These receptor sequences come from a human donor in good health.

The rearrangement joins TRBV12-3 or TRBV12-4 to TRBJ1-2, with unresolved D. The CDR3 is 12 residues long. Trimming stripped 2 bases from V and 8 bases from J, with 9 bases between. In nucleotides, the CDR3 is TGTGCCAGCAGTTTAAGTCCCCAGGGCTACACCTTC. Translated: CASSLSPQGYTF.

The chain recombines TRBV28 with TRBJ1-2; D unresolved. Germline V gene lookup returns CDR1 MDHEN and CDR2 SYDVKM. The CDR3 spans 14 residues. V was shortened by 5 bases and J by 3 bases, with 13 bases between the two germline ends. In nucleotides, the CDR3 is TGTGCCAGCAGTGTAGCAACAGAAGACTATGGCTACACCTTC. This translates into CASSVATEDYGYTF.

The chain uses TRBV10-3 and TRBJ2-1, with D tentatively TRBD2 (6 bases). This CDR3 comprises 15 residues. Germline values: CDR1 ENHRY, CDR2 SYGVKD. V was trimmed by 2 bases and J by 6 bases, leaving 14 bases between them. The CDR3 sequence: CAISEGGVSPNEQFF. For the CDR3, the DNA is TGTGCCATCAGTGAGGGCGGGGTGTCCCCCAATGAGCAGTTCTTC.

This chain joins TRBV20-1 and TRBJ2-5; unclear D gene. This CDR3 is 15 amino acids long. The V gene's germline CDR1 is DFQATT and CDR2 SNEGSKA (reference sequence). Trimming took off 3 bases at V and 11 bases at J, with 25 bases between the two ends. CDR3 protein: CSARDAGRIYNEQYF. For the CDR3, the DNA is TGCAGTGCTAGGGATGCCGGAAGGATTTACAATGAGCAGTACTTC.

In its sample, this clonotype was seen once. The chain has TRBV10-3 and TRBJ2-2, with unresolved D. The CDR3 is 15 residues long. Germline assignment: CDR1 ENHRY and CDR2 SYGVKD. Trimming removed 1 base from V and 1 base from J, with 7 bases in between. CDR3 coding DNA: TGTGCCATCAGTGAGTTTGAAGGGAACACCGGGGAGCTGTTTTTT. It is translated as CAISEFEGNTGELFF.

This chain connects TRBV6-5 to TRBJ1-5; maybe TRBD1 (5 bases). V dropped 6 bases and J dropped 7 bases, with 13 bases sitting between them. Germline V gene sequence: CDR1 MNHEY, CDR2 SVGAGI. The CDR3 runs 13 residues. The CDR3 spells CASSQGVWQPQHF. For the CDR3, the DNA is TGTGCCAGCAGCCAGGGCGTATGGCAGCCCCAGCATTTT.

The chain carries TRBV7-9 and TRBJ2-5, with 8 bases matching TRBD1. The J call is uncertain, as TRBJ2-1 better fits the DNA end. In germline, CDR1 is SEHNR, CDR2 FQNEAQ (reference sequence). This CDR3 region has 16 residues. The CDR3 is CASSPRQGRNQETQFF. CDR3 nucleotides: TGTGCCAGCAGCCCCAGACAGGGGCGAAACCAAGAGACCCAGTTCTTC.

The chain has TRBV7-2 and TRBJ2-1, with a possible D match to TRBD2 (6 bases). CDR1 and CDR2 (germline): SGHTA, FQGNSA. Trimming left V 2 bases short and J 0 bases short, with 11 bases between. This CDR3 has 16 residues. The CDR3 nucleotides read TGTGCCAGCAGCTTAATGGCGGGGAGCTCCTACAATGAGCAGTTCTTC. This translates into CASSLMAGSSYNEQFF.

A note on this clonotype: Its ends do not fully match the called genes, so a read error is possible. The chain recombines TRBV6-6 with TRBJ1-1; 7 nucleotides line up with TRBD1. Germline CDR1 is MNHNY and CDR2 is SVGAGI (reference sequence). This CDR3 is built from 15 residues. CDR3 coding DNA: TGTGCCAGCAGTTACTCGTACAGGGGAAACACTGAGGCTTTCTTT. Its protein product is CASSYSYRGNTEAFF.

The chain has TRBV29-1 and TRBJ2-7; the D is unclear. The CDR3 contains 15 residues. Trimming removed 2 bases from V and 3 bases from J, with 17 bases in between. Germline lookup yields CDR1 SQVTM and CDR2 ANQGSEA. The CDR3 DNA is TGCAGCGTTGAAACGAAGAAAGGGAATAACTACGAGCAGTACTTC. It specifies CSVETKKGNNYEQYF.

This clonotype was recorded many times. In DNA form, the CDR3 reads TGTGCCACCAGTGATTTTGGAGATACGCAGTATTTT. Translating it yields CATSDFGDTQYF. The rearrangement uses TRBV24-1 and TRBJ2-3; no clear D. CDR1 is KGHDR and CDR2 is SFDVKD in the germline V gene. This CDR3 is built from 12 residues. Between the trimmed V and J ends, which lost 1 base and 5 bases, there was a span of 3 bases.

This clonotype came up a few times. The chain couples TRBV25-1 to TRBJ2-3; D might be TRBD1 (6 bases). This CDR3 spans 14 amino acids. Germline V gene sequence: CDR1 MGHDK, CDR2 SYGVNS. Trimming took 4 bases from V and 3 from J, leaving 11 bases between them. The CDR3 DNA reads TGTGCCAGCAGTGTTGCGCAGGGGACAGATACGCAGTATTTT. This codes for CASSVAQGTDTQYF.

This clonotype occurred a few times. The V call is TRBV6-5, the J call TRBJ1-2; D is unresolved. Per the germline V gene, CDR1 is MNHEY and CDR2 is SVGAGI. The CDR3 is made up of 14 amino acids. The germline V and J ends were trimmed by 2 bases and 2 bases, with 9 bases remaining between them. The CDR3 DNA is TGTGCCAGCAGTTACCATGGACGGAACTATGGCTACACCTTC. Protein: CASSYHGRNYGYTF.

V usage is TRBV28 and J usage is TRBJ2-7; 10 nucleotides line up with TRBD1. Trimming cost V 5 bases and J 5 bases; bases outside gene matches: 6. Per the germline V gene, CDR1 is MDHEN and CDR2 is SYDVKM. CDR3 size: 14 residues. The CDR3 DNA is TGTGCCAGCAGTCACAGACAGGGGGCCCACGAGCAGTACTTC. It translates to CASSHRQGAHEQYF. The full variable domain, completed using reference TRBV28 and TRBJ2-7, is DVKVTQSSRYLVKRTGEKVFLECVQDMDHENMFWYRQDPGLGLRLIYFSYDVKMKEKGDIPEGYSVSREKKERFSLILESASTNQTSMYLCASSHRQGAHEQYFGPGTRLTVT.